One TCR beta chain is described in this entry. In this sample, this clone turned up a few times. Its antigen specificity is not known. Per-nucleotide qualities are absent, and no much larger clonotype sits a single base away. The germline V gene sets CDR1 to SGHRS and CDR2 to YFSETQ. V gives up 4 bases and J gives up 1 base, and the segment between their germline ends measures 19 bases. The CDR3 has 17 amino acids, counting the end cysteine and phenylalanine. The entry retains the CDR3 DNA only, 51 bases that are in frame from base 1. The CDR3 regions of human TCRbeta chains were analyzed by immunosequencing. The authors' analysis ran thus. TCRs in the repertoires were matched against a reference library of SARS-CoV-2-specific TCRs that had been generated with the MIRA antigen-specificity platform. Breadth meant the fraction of unique TCRs that were SARS-CoV-2-associated, whereas depth meant the fraction of total T cells that were SARS-CoV-2-associated. Using the MIRA data, each spike-specific TCR was mapped to the spike region that the TCR reacts to and placed in a CD4 or CD8 class. Log10-transformed breadth and depth values were compared by one-way ANOVA with Sidak's multiple comparisons tests. Held by TCRdb, this immuneACCESS table contains in-frame sequences only and omits some clones. Under half of the omission traces to an unresolved V gene where checked; the cause of the rest is unknown. V, J and clone size reflect that table, while D and trimming were determined from the DNA. The sample records fewer than 200,000 clones, more than 75% of which are singletons. In total, the top ten clones hold approximately 26% of the sample.

Per the publication, the time point label means: about 28 days (+/-7) after the second vaccine dose. AZD1222 recipients with second doses at about 4 weeks or about 12 weeks were pooled, because spike-specific TCR depth and breadth did not differ between schedules. Vaccinee samples came from UK trials COV001 and COV002, including a single-blind randomized controlled phase 2/3 trial of AZD1222 (ChAdOx1 nCoV-19) in healthy adults. Trial participant PBMC samples were collected at day 0 and day 28 after the second dose for TCRbeta chain sequencing. The data were obtained in a study of T cell responses to AZD1222 COVID-19 vaccine (dated by TCRdb to about 2021). Turning to the overall study: TCR sequencing covered 230 or so trial participants: around 210 given two doses of AZD1222 and about 26 given two doses of MenACWY control vaccine. Trial participants were enrolled into age subgroups of 18-55, 56-69 and 70-plus years, which contained 148, 28 and 57 TCR-sequenced participants, respectively. What the work shows at the level of the full study, not this receptor alone: The vaccine-associated CD4 TCRs covered the entire spike protein, and the dominant responses fell in regions 160-218 and 743-854. Most participants were white British and females outnumbered males, and the authors suggested that clonal diversity may have been underestimated. A significant rise in spike-specific TCR breadth and depth was observed after two AZD1222 doses relative to day 0 and relative to MenACWY recipients. The 56-69-year group was small, and its depth increase did not reach significance, likely because of low power. Because no day 14 peak-response samples were available, the repertoires could be characterized only after the peak T cell response. Conclusions about previously exposed vaccinees are limited, since just a handful of AZD1222 recipients were seropositive for SARS-CoV-2 at baseline. Reportedly, almost half of the unique spike-specific TCRs recognized epitopes lying outside the regions that are mutated in the B.1.351 and B.1.1.7 variants.

The input for sequencing was peripheral blood, taken 28 days after the second AZD1222 dose. Here the chain combines TRBV5-1 and TRBJ2-3; TRBD1 is a weak D gene call, 6 bases matching. The receptor was derived from an adult who received the AZD1222 COVID-19 vaccine. DNA sequence: TGCGCCAGCAGCCCCCCAACCACAGGGTTCGGCACAGATACGCAGTATTTT. Its coded protein is CASSPPTTGFGTDTQYF. Outside the CDR3, residues come from the reference TRBV5-1 and TRBJ2-3 proteins, so the full variable domain is: KAGVTQTPRYLIKTRGQQVTLSCSPISGHRSVSWYQQTPGQGLQFLFEYFSETQRNKGNFPGRFSGRQFSNSRSEMNVSTLELGDSALYLCASSPPTTGFGTDTQYFGPGTRLTVL.